What follows is one T cell receptor beta chain and its context. The data originate from a study of OX40 agonist ivuxolimab in advanced cancers. Some clones are missing from TCRdb's copy, which holds only in-frame ones; the method was immunoSEQ multiplex PCR. The table records fewer than 65,000 clones, just over 85% of them present only once. The J segment lost 0 bases and the V segment lost 6 bases, leaving 1 base of the junction unmatched. The V gene's germline CDR1 is SGHRS and CDR2 YFSETQ. CDR3 length equals 13 residues. This clonotype was obtained from an adult with an advanced solid tumor such as melanoma, head and neck, liver or kidney cancer. This chain connects TRBV5-1 to TRBJ2-7, with 9 bases that match TRBD2. Sequences were derived from CD4+ or CD8+ T cells sorted from blood, sampled in a trial of the OX40 agonist ivuxolimab. DNA of the CDR3: TGCGCCAGCATGACTAGCGGCTCCTACGAGCAGTACTTC. Translated: CASMTSGSYEQYF. Supplemented by reference TRBV5-1 and TRBJ2-7, the full variable domain reads KAGVTQTPRYLIKTRGQQVTLSCSPISGHRSVSWYQQTPGQGLQFLFEYFSETQRNKGNFPGRFSGRQFSNSRSEMNVSTLELGDSALYLCASMTSGSYEQYFGPGTRLTVT.